These 18 T cell receptor beta chains were sequenced from one sample in a study of blood T cell repertoires in COVID-19. TCRdb keeps only in-frame clones here, not all; method: immunoSEQ multiplex PCR. The sample contains roughly 260,000 clones, approximately 90% of which appear only once. Sequenced input: peripheral blood. The receptor source for this set is a woman in her thirties or forties with acute or convalescent COVID-19.

The chain is built from TRBV2 and TRBJ1-3; 7 bases map to TRBD1. The J segment lost 3 bases and the V segment lost 9 bases, leaving 5 bases of the junction unmatched. Per germline, CDR1 SNHLY and CDR2 FYNNEI. The CDR3 is 13 residues long. The CDR3 protein is CASMTGSGNTIYF. For the CDR3, the DNA is TGTGCCAGTATGACAGGGAGTGGAAACACCATATATTTT.

V usage is TRBV27 and J usage is TRBJ2-1, with 7 bases lining up with TRBD2. The CDR3 is 17 residues long. The V gene end was trimmed by 3 bases and the J gene end by 6 bases; junction bases not matched to a gene: 14. CDR1 is MNHEY, CDR2 SMNVEV, per germline (reference sequence). The CDR3 protein is CASSFVRRQGGVNEQFF. CDR3 nucleotide sequence: TGTGCCAGCAGTTTTGTCCGTCGGCAGGGAGGGGTCAATGAGCAGTTCTTC.

The genes are TRBV3-1 (or the pseudogene TRBV3-2) and TRBJ1-5; no reliable D call. The CDR3 consists of 12 residues. Germline V gene lookup returns CDR1 LGHDT and CDR2 YNNKEL (reference sequence). Trimming took off 0 bases at V and 7 bases at J, with 4 bases between the two ends. Written as DNA, the CDR3 is TGTGCCAGCAGCCAAGATCAACAGCCCCAGCATTTT. Protein: CASSQDQQPQHF.

This clone was recorded only once. The chain couples TRBV12-5 to TRBJ1-3; the match to TRBD1 covers 8 bases. The V gene's germline CDR1 is LGHNT and CDR2 FRNRAP. The CDR3 is made up of 17 amino acids. The J segment lost 8 bases and the V segment lost 5 bases, leaving 17 bases of the junction unmatched. Here the CDR3 DNA reads TGTGCTAGTGGTGAAACCCTTCTCCGAGACAGGGGACACACCATATATTTT. Protein sequence: CASGETLLRDRGHTIYF.

Concerning this clone: This CDR3 is also generated by other DNA sequences in the sample. The V and J genes are TRBV9 and TRBJ1-6; TRBD1 agrees at 7 bases. V lost 0 bases, J lost 7 bases, and 1 base stayed unmatched. Germline-derived CDR1 and CDR2 are SGDLS and YYNGEE. The CDR3 totals 14 residues. This chain's CDR3 is CASSVGGGNSPLHF. DNA for the CDR3: TGTGCCAGCAGCGTAGGAGGGGGCAATTCACCCCTCCACTTT.

This clone was picked up one time. The V call is TRBV30, the J call TRBJ1-1; D uncertain. Trimming shortened V by 4 bases and J by 5 bases, and 14 bases separated the two germline ends. The germline CDR1 and CDR2 sequences are GTSNPN and SVGIG (reference sequence). The CDR3 has 13 residues. The CDR3 loop reads CAWTGGSGTEAFF. For the CDR3, the DNA is TGTGCCTGGACGGGAGGTTCGGGGACTGAAGCTTTCTTT.

The CDR3 is CSVEYGGHTDTQYF. CDR3 coding DNA: TGCAGCGTTGAATACGGGGGGCACACAGATACGCAGTATTTT. The J gene is TRBJ2-3, the V gene TRBV29-1, with D possibly being TRBD2 (7 bases). The CDR3 is made up of 14 amino acids. V gave up 2 bases and J gave up 2 bases, with 11 bases separating them. CDR1 SQVTM and CDR2 ANQGSEA come from the germline V gene.

Regarding this clone: Other nucleotide sequences in the sample specify the same CDR3. The rearrangement uses TRBV6-5 and TRBJ1-5; 9 nucleotides line up with TRBD1. The CDR3 has 14 amino acids. The junction had 1 base not matched to a gene; V was cut back by 2 bases and J by 5 bases. CDR1 is MNHEY, CDR2 SVGAGI, per germline. CDR3 DNA sequence: TGTGCCAGCAGTTACCGACAGGGGGATCAGCCCCAGCATTTT. Translating gives CASSYRQGDQPQHF.

The chain uses TRBV25-1 and TRBJ2-2, with 9 positions matching TRBD1. CDR1 is MGHDK, CDR2 SYGVNS, per germline. Trimming removed 5 bases from V and 1 base from J; junction bases left unmatched: 2. The CDR3 is made up of 15 amino acids. The CDR3 here is CASSSTGGNTGELFF. CDR3 bases: TGTGCCAGCAGTTCGACAGGGGGGAACACCGGGGAGCTGTTTTTT.

V and J are TRBV25-1 and TRBJ1-1, with D perhaps TRBD1 (6 bases). Trimming shortened V by 6 bases and J by 7 bases, and 12 bases separated the two germline ends. From germline, CDR1 is MGHDK and CDR2 SYGVNS. The CDR3 covers 12 residues. CDR3 sequence reads: CASRFGQNEAFF. CDR3 nucleotide sequence: TGTGCCAGCAGGTTCGGACAGAATGAAGCTTTCTTT.

The chain employs TRBV11-3 and TRBJ1-1; D is unclear. V dropped 5 bases and J dropped 5 bases, with 12 bases sitting between them. The CDR3 has 13 amino acids. Per the germline V gene, CDR1 is SGHNT and CDR2 is YENEEA. CDR3 nucleotide sequence: TGTGCCAGCAGCCCTGGATTCAGGACTGAAGCTTTCTTT. It is translated as CASSPGFRTEAFF.

J is TRBJ1-3 and V is TRBV12-5; 8 bases align to TRBD1. This CDR3 is 16 amino acids long. Germline V lookup: CDR1 LGHNT, CDR2 FRNRAP. Germline trimming cut 0 bases from V and 0 bases from J; bases unmatched to any gene: 1. The CDR3 here is CASGLVTGGSGNTIYF. CDR3 nucleotide sequence: TGTGCTAGTGGTTTGGTCACAGGGGGCTCTGGAAACACCATATATTTT.

The DNA of the CDR3 is TGTGCCTGCGGGTGGTGGGGCACTGAAGCTTTCTTT. Amino acid sequence: CACGWWGTEAFF. This chain joins TRBV19 and TRBJ1-1; D unresolved. Germline lookup yields CDR1 LNHDA and CDR2 SQIVND (reference sequence). V lost 11 bases and J lost 4, with 14 bases in between. The CDR3 extends over 12 amino acids. Full variable domain (missing parts from reference TRBV19 and TRBJ1-1): DGGITQSPKYLFRKEGQNVTLSCEQNLNHDAMYWYRQDPGQGLRLIYYSQIVNDFQKGDIAEGYSVSREKKESFPLTVTSAQKNPTAFYLCACGWWGTEAFFGQGTRLTVV.

The chain is built from TRBV6-4 and TRBJ2-7, with D hard to call. The length of the CDR3 is 15 residues. The germline V gene encodes CDR1 MRHNA and CDR2 SNTAGT. Trimming left V 5 bases short and J 2 bases short, with 16 bases between. CDR3 loop: CASSRSAEVTYEQYV. DNA of the CDR3: TGTGCCAGCAGTCGGTCGGCAGAGGTAACCTACGAGCAGTACGTC.

This chain links TRBV15 with TRBJ1-6; TRBD1 agrees at 8 bases. The CDR3 spans 15 residues. V shed 1 base, J shed 7 bases, and the junction held 3 bases outside the gene matches. CDR1 and CDR2 (germline): LNHNV, YYDKDF (reference sequence). The CDR3 spells CATSRARGQNSPLHF. CDR3 DNA: TGTGCCACCAGCAGAGCCAGGGGGCAAAATTCACCCCTCCACTTT.

CDR3 sequence (DNA): TGTGCCAGCAGGGGACAGGCCAATTTGGGATTTAACTATGGCTACACCTTC. This sequence encodes CASRGQANLGFNYGYTF. This chain connects TRBV19 to TRBJ1-2, with 8 bases that match TRBD1. Germline CDR1 is LNHDA and CDR2 is SQIVND (reference sequence). J was trimmed by 1 base and V by 9 bases; bases with no gene match: 16. The CDR3 runs 17 residues.

The rearrangement uses TRBV2 and TRBJ2-3; D gene ambiguous. Germline CDR1 is SNHLY and CDR2 is FYNNEI. The germline V and J ends were trimmed by 4 bases and 7 bases, with 9 bases remaining between them. This CDR3 comprises 12 residues. In DNA form, the CDR3 reads TGTGCCAGCAGTGTCTCCAGGAATACGCAGTATTTT. Its protein product is CASSVSRNTQYF.

This chain uses TRBV5-1 with TRBJ2-2; TRBD2 is a possible D gene (7 bases). This CDR3 contains 15 residues. V was clipped by 2 bases and J by 3 bases, with 11 bases between them. Germline values: CDR1 SGHRS, CDR2 YFSETQ. The chain's CDR3 is CASSFKGGDTGELFF. The DNA of the CDR3 is TGCGCCAGCAGCTTCAAGGGGGGGGACACCGGGGAGCTGTTTTTT.